The 17 T cell receptor beta chains below all came from one sample that was sequenced in a study of CD8 T cells in Susac syndrome. Random-hexamer reverse transcription was applied to roughly 0.5 to 1 ug RNA. Using its own MiXCR run on the immunoSEQ multiplex PCR reads, TCRdb lists one record per CDR3 protein. The sample holds approximately 180,000 distinct CDR3 sequences, under 97% seen once. Material: CD4+ T cells from PBMCs. These receptors all stem from a human donor with multiple sclerosis.

The chain recombines TRBV13 with TRBJ2-7; weak D call: TRBD2 (5 bases). The CDR3 spans 16 residues. V was cut by 5 bases and J by 2 bases, with 19 bases left in between. Germline-derived CDR1 and CDR2 are PRHDT and FYEKMQ (reference sequence). In DNA form, the CDR3 reads TGTGCCAGCAGCCCCGCGGCAGTCGGGATCGCCTACGAGCAGTACTTC. This encodes CASSPAAVGIAYEQYF.

V usage is TRBV20-1 and J usage is TRBJ1-2; 8 nucleotides line up with TRBD1. Germline V gene lookup returns CDR1 DFQATT and CDR2 SNEGSKA (reference sequence). The CDR3 covers 13 residues. The V gene end was trimmed by 5 bases and the J gene end by 5 bases; junction bases not matched to a gene: 7. The CDR3 DNA reads as TGCAGTGCTTTAGACAGGGGCAGGTATGGCTACACCTTC. It specifies CSALDRGRYGYTF.

The genes are TRBV30 and TRBJ1-2; TRBD1 matches at 7 bases. V shed 4 bases, J shed 3 bases, and the junction held 2 bases outside the gene matches. Germline V lookup: CDR1 GTSNPN, CDR2 SVGIG (reference sequence). This CDR3 contains 12 residues. In nucleotides, the CDR3 is TGTGCCTGGACAGACAGGGACTATGGCTACACCTTC. Amino acids: CAWTDRDYGYTF.

The V call is TRBV3-1, the J call TRBJ1-2, with D perhaps TRBD1 (5 bases). V was cut by 2 bases and J by 6 bases, with 10 bases left in between. The germline V gene has CDR1 LGHDT and CDR2 YNNKEL (reference sequence). This CDR3 is built from 13 residues. This CDR3 is CASSQMQGDGYTF. In DNA, the CDR3 is TGTGCCAGCAGCCAAATGCAGGGCGATGGCTACACCTTC.

V is TRBV27 and J is TRBJ2-5; tentative D call: TRBD1 (6 bases). V was clipped by 5 bases and J by 4 bases, with 14 bases between them. Germline lookup yields CDR1 MNHEY and CDR2 SMNVEV (reference sequence). This CDR3 has 14 residues. CDR3 bases: TGTGCCAGCAGTCTGACTGTCAGGGGAGAGACCCAGTACTTC. Residues: CASSLTVRGETQYF.

The J gene is TRBJ2-3, the V gene TRBV9, with D unclear. The germline gives CDR1 SGDLS, CDR2 YYNGEE. Trimming removed 0 bases at V and 4 bases at J, with 9 bases between. The CDR3 consists of 14 residues. CDR3 protein: CASSVGRRSDTQYF. The CDR3 DNA is TGTGCCAGCAGCGTAGGCCGGAGATCAGATACGCAGTATTTT.

The J gene is TRBJ2-3, the V gene TRBV9; 7 bases fit TRBD2. J gave up 0 bases and V 5 bases, and 6 bases lay outside the gene matches. The CDR3 extends over 15 amino acids. Germline CDR1 and CDR2: SGDLS and YYNGEE. The CDR3 DNA reads as TGTGCCAGCAGTAGGGGAGGGGTTAGCACAGATACGCAGTATTTT. Its translation: CASSRGGVSTDTQYF.

The rearrangement joins TRBV29-1 to TRBJ1-4, with TRBD1 matching over 10 bases. The CDR3 has 13 residues. CDR1 and CDR2 from the germline V gene are SQVTM and ANQGSEA. Unmatched junction bases numbered 4, after V lost 6 bases and J lost 6 bases. This CDR3 is CSVGTGVDEKLFF. CDR3 DNA: TGCAGCGTGGGGACAGGGGTGGATGAAAAACTGTTTTTT. Filled out from reference TRBV29-1 and TRBJ1-4, the complete variable domain reads SAVISQKPSRDICQRGTSLTIQCQVDSQVTMMFWYRQQPGQSLTLIATANQGSEATYESGFVIDKFPISRPNLTFSTLTVSNMSPEDSSIYLCSVGTGVDEKLFFGSGTQLSVL.

The sample holds one count of this clonotype. The V gene is TRBV6-2 or TRBV6-3, the J gene TRBJ1-2; no clear D gene. In germline, CDR1 is MNHEY, CDR2 SVGEGT. Trimming took 2 bases from V and 3 from J, leaving 7 bases between them. CDR3 length: 13 residues. Written as DNA, the CDR3 is TGTGCCAGCAGTTACGACCGGGACTATGGCTACACCTTC. Translation: CASSYDRDYGYTF.

This chain links TRBV29-1 with TRBJ2-1, with a possible D match to TRBD2 (6 bases). The CDR3 is 12 amino acids. Per germline, CDR1 SQVTM and CDR2 ANQGSEA. The CDR3, as DNA: TGCAGTGGGGGGTCGACCTACAATGAGCAGTTCTTC. This gives the protein CSGGSTYNEQFF.

The chain employs TRBV12-5 and TRBJ2-3, with D possibly being TRBD1 or TRBD2 (5 bases each). This CDR3 comprises 15 residues. Germline V lookup: CDR1 LGHNT, CDR2 FRNRAP. V was trimmed by 1 base and J by 1 base, leaving 9 bases between them. The chain's CDR3 is CASGLDRGRTDTQYF. In nucleotides, the CDR3 is TGTGCTAGTGGTTTGGATAGGGGACGCACAGATACGCAGTATTTT. The whole variable domain, remainder taken from reference TRBV12-5 and TRBJ2-3, is DARVTQTPRHKVTEMGQEVTMRCQPILGHNTVFWYRQTMMQGLELLAYFRNRAPLDDSGMPKDRFSAEMPDATLATLKIQPSEPRDSAVYFCASGLDRGRTDTQYFGPGTRLTVL.

The V call is TRBV4-3, the J call TRBJ1-2, with a possible D match to TRBD1 (5 bases). This CDR3 comprises 14 residues. V lost 0 bases and J 4 bases, leaving 9 bases between the germline ends. CDR1 and CDR2 from the germline V gene are LGHNA and YSLEER. This CDR3 is CASSQDQGFYGYTF. The CDR3 nucleotides read TGCGCCAGCAGCCAAGATCAGGGTTTCTATGGCTACACCTTC.

Only one count was recorded for this clonotype. V and J are TRBV7-9 and TRBJ2-2; 9 positions agree with TRBD2. The CDR3 is 15 residues long. Germline V gene data show CDR1 as SEHNR and CDR2 as FQNEAQ (reference sequence). The ends lost 4 bases at V and 4 bases at J; junction bases unmatched: 4. The CDR3 coding sequence is TGTGCCAGCAGCTCGGGACTAGCCGCCACCGGGGAGCTGTTTTTT. Its translation: CASSSGLAATGELFF.

J is TRBJ1-6 and V is TRBV30; 8 positions agree with TRBD1. The V gene end was trimmed by 3 bases and the J gene end by 13 bases; junction bases not matched to a gene: 17. Germline-derived CDR1 and CDR2 are GTSNPN and SVGIG (reference sequence). The CDR3 totals 16 residues. The DNA for the CDR3 is TGTGCCTGGAGACCCGGCCAGGGGGCTGTTCGCTTGCCCCTCCACTTT. Protein: CAWRPGQGAVRLPLHF.

The chain carries TRBV29-1 and TRBJ2-5; TRBD2 aligns across 9 bases. The trim removed 6 bases at V and 5 bases at J, leaving 7 bases unmatched. Germline V gene sequence: CDR1 SQVTM, CDR2 ANQGSEA. This CDR3 comprises 13 residues. The CDR3 here is CSVRGTSSETQYF. The CDR3 DNA reads as TGCAGCGTCCGCGGGACTAGCAGTGAGACCCAGTACTTC.

The chain is built from TRBV11-2 and TRBJ1-4; no clear D. The CDR3 has 15 amino acids. Trimming took 5 bases from V and 8 from J, leaving 18 bases between them. Looked up from germline, CDR1 is SGHAT and CDR2 is FQNNGV. This CDR3 is CASSRGPTASEKLFF. For the CDR3, the DNA is TGTGCCAGCAGCCGAGGACCTACCGCTTCCGAAAAACTGTTTTTT.

V is TRBV3-1 and J is TRBJ1-2; D unclear. Germline values: CDR1 LGHDT, CDR2 YNNKEL (reference sequence). V lost 0 bases to trimming and J lost 7 bases, with 9 bases between them. The CDR3 is made up of 13 amino acids. In nucleotides, the CDR3 is TGTGCCAGCAGCCAAGAGGTGTTGGGTGGCTACACCTTC. Translation: CASSQEVLGGYTF. The variable domain in full, with the rest retrieved from reference TRBV3-1 and TRBJ1-2, is DTAVSQTPKYLVTQMGNDKSIKCEQNLGHDTMYWYKQDSKKFLKIMFSYNNKELIINETVPNRFSPKSPDKAHLNLHINSLELGDSAVYFCASSQEVLGGYTFGSGTRLTVV.